This T cell receptor (beta chain) derives from a study of vaccination effects on CD4 cells after COVID-19. Turning to the study itself: It was a median of 72 days after the second dose that post-vaccine samples were obtained.

Study observations and caveats: In the late period after vaccination, infection- and vaccine-induced clones contracted markedly.

Before sequencing, viral peptide pools were used by the ViraFEST assay to expand antigen-specific CD4+ T cells. It was after approximately 11 days of culture that CD4+ T cells were isolated. Of the BNT162b2 and mRNA-1273 vaccines, participants received two doses of one or the other. Half the medium was replaced with IL-2 medium on days 3 and 7. This clone showed up just once. Its target is not known. The CDR3 consists of 11 residues. Trimming removed 6 bases from V and 3 bases from J, with 6 bases in between. Germline CDR1 is MNHEY and CDR2 is SVGAGI. TCRdb keeps only in-frame clones here, not all; method: immunoSEQ multiplex PCR. The sample contains 25,000 to 30,000 clones, roughly 74% of which appear only once.

The receptor comes from a human donor who received a COVID-19 vaccine. Sequenced here: CD4+ T cells from PBMCs cultured with HCoV-OC43 spike peptides, sampled after COVID-19 vaccination. Subset of the sample: HCoV-OC43 spike overlapping peptide pool stimulation. The chain carries TRBV6-5 and TRBJ2-7; perhaps TRBD2 as D (5 bases). Here the CDR3 DNA reads TGTGCCAGCAGCCGGGACTACGAGCAGTACTTC. Encoded protein: CASSRDYEQYF.